This T cell receptor (beta chain) comes out of a study of T cell changes during pregnancy in multiple sclerosis. The table came from immunoSEQ multiplex PCR; TCRdb's copy has only in-frame clones and leaves some out. The sample lists 60,000 to 75,000 clones, 90% to 95% occurring once. The CDR3 is made up of 14 amino acids. V was shortened by 1 base and J by 7 bases, with 11 bases between the two germline ends. Per the germline V gene, CDR1 is SGHVS and CDR2 is FQNEAQ. The TCR sequence derives from a female donor with multiple sclerosis, enrolled in a pregnancy study. Here the sequenced sample was CD8+ T cells from peripheral blood mononuclear cells, taken in the second trimester of pregnancy. The chain couples TRBV7-8 to TRBJ2-1, with D possibly TRBD1 on 5 matching bases. Here the CDR3 DNA reads TGTGCCAGCAGCTTAGATGGGGCGGAGAATGAGCAGTTCTTC. It translates to CASSLDGAENEQFF.